The following is a T cell receptor beta chain sequence with its context. These data are taken from a study of T cell responses to AZD1222 COVID-19 vaccine. Libraries were prepared by immunoSEQ multiplex PCR; TCRdb keeps only in-frame clonotypes and omits some of them. Of approximately 79,000 clones detected, over 70% appear once; the ten largest clones hold approximately 15%. The CDR3 totals 17 residues. Losses at the gene ends were 4 bases for V and 5 bases for J; bases not matched to a gene: 10. From germline, CDR1 is LGHDT and CDR2 YNNKEL (reference sequence). The sequencing used peripheral blood, collected on day 0 of AZD1222 vaccination. The chain uses TRBV3-1 (or the pseudogene TRBV3-2) and TRBJ2-2; 10 bases are shared with TRBD1. This sequence originates from an adult in good health. CDR3 sequence: CASSPQPGQGRTGELFF. In nucleotides, the CDR3 is TGTGCCAGCAGCCCCCAACCGGGACAGGGGAGAACCGGGGAGCTGTTTTTT.